Listed here are 26 T cell receptor beta chains from one sample, sequenced in a study of spatial heterogeneity in lung cancer. From the 5' RACE reads, TCRdb called clonotypes with MiXCR, one entry per CDR3 protein. The table has tens of thousands of distinct CDR3 sequences, roughly 5.8% seen once; the top ten hold approximately 10%. Time point indicated: sample taken at primary tumor resection. Whole RNA came from tumor, nontumor lung or frozen PBMC and was sequenced without being sorted. This specimen consisted of PBMCs, obtained at surgery. These receptors came from a male donor with early-stage non-small cell lung cancer.

Only a few counts were recorded for this clonotype. J is TRBJ2-1 and V is TRBV6-1; 9 bases line up with TRBD1. The CDR3 length is 14 residues. The ends lost 7 bases at V and 7 bases at J; junction bases unmatched: 8. Germline-derived CDR1 and CDR2 are MNHNS and SASEGT. In nucleotides, the CDR3 is TGTGCCAGCACCTTAGACAGGGGGTTGAATGAGCAGTTCTTC. Its translation is CASTLDRGLNEQFF.

The sample holds many counts of this clonotype. The chain couples TRBV7-2 to TRBJ1-5; D is ambiguous. V lost 1 base, J lost 6 bases, and 13 bases lay in between. CDR3 length: 15 amino acids. Germline V CDR1 and CDR2: SGHTA, FQGNSA. CDR3 loop: CASSLGSSGGQPQHF. As DNA, the CDR3 is TGTGCCAGCAGCTTAGGCTCTTCTGGAGGTCAGCCCCAGCATTTT.

This clonotype was observed at least ten times. The chain employs TRBV28 and TRBJ1-3, with D unresolved. Germline assignment: CDR1 MDHEN and CDR2 SYDVKM. Trimming pared 6 bases from V and 4 bases from J, leaving 16 bases between. The CDR3 is 15 residues long. CDR3 nucleotides: TGTGCCAGCAGCCCAGCACTGGGGTACGGAAACACCATATATTTT. Translation gives CASSPALGYGNTIYF.

This clonotype was counted ten times or more. The chain couples TRBV7-9 to TRBJ1-2, with no clear D. The CDR3 sequence is 12 residues long. Trimming removed 6 bases at V and 1 base at J, with 6 bases between. Germline CDR1 reads SEHNR; CDR2 reads FQNEAQ (reference sequence). CDR3 loop: CASSHLNYGYTF. CDR3 in DNA: TGTGCCAGCAGTCACCTTAACTATGGCTACACCTTC.

In this sample, this clonotype turned up many times. V gene TRBV12-3 or TRBV12-4 combines with J gene TRBJ1-6, with a weak D call TRBD1 (5 bases). CDR3 size: 16 residues. The V end lost 5 bases, the J end lost 9 bases, and 20 bases lay between the germline ends. The CDR3 sequence: CASSGGGTSLGSPLHF. The CDR3 DNA is TGTGCCAGCAGTGGGGGGGGAACCTCCCTAGGTTCACCCCTCCACTTT.

Ten or more counts support this clonotype. The rearrangement joins TRBV5-6 to TRBJ1-1, with 10 bases aligning to TRBD1. The CDR3 runs to 16 residues. The germline CDR1 and CDR2 sequences are SGHDT and YYEEEE. The ends lost 4 bases at V and 4 bases at J; junction bases unmatched: 10. In nucleotides, the CDR3 is TGTGCCAGCAGCCCTGGACAGGGGGGTTGGAGCACTGAAGCTTTCTTT. It translates to CASSPGQGGWSTEAFF.

Many counts were recorded for this clonotype. This chain connects TRBV3-1 to TRBJ2-5, with TRBD2 matching 8 bases. V trimming: 10 bases; J trimming: 2 bases; junction bases outside the gene matches: 9. This CDR3 is 14 amino acids long. The germline V gene has CDR1 LGHDT and CDR2 YNNKEL (reference sequence). For the CDR3, the DNA is TGTGCCACCTCAAGCGGGGGACCTCAAGAGACCCAGTACTTC. It is translated as CATSSGGPQETQYF.

This clonotype was picked up a small number of times. The chain employs TRBV6-5 and TRBJ2-7, with D perhaps matching TRBD2 (7 bases). The CDR3 has 13 amino acids. CDR1 MNHEY and CDR2 SVGAGI come from the germline V gene. Trimming removed 8 bases at V and 5 bases at J, with 16 bases between. As DNA, the CDR3 is TGTGCCAGCGCTCCGGGGGGCGAAAACGAGCAGTACTTC. It specifies CASAPGGENEQYF.

This sequence joins TRBV2 and TRBJ2-6; 7 bases align to TRBD1. CDR3 size: 15 residues. The junction had 6 bases not matched to a gene; V was cut back by 6 bases and J by 4 bases. Per germline, CDR1 SNHLY and CDR2 FYNNEI. The CDR3 region has the DNA TGTGCCAGCAGCCGAGACAGGGCCGGGGCCAACGTCCTGACTTTC. Translated: CASSRDRAGANVLTF.

The table lists this clonotype with many counts. The chain links TRBV28 to TRBJ1-5, with D possibly TRBD1 on 6 matching bases. The V end was cut by 2 bases, the J end by 6 bases, with 11 bases between. CDR1 and CDR2 from the germline V gene are MDHEN and SYDVKM. The CDR3 runs 14 residues. The CDR3, as DNA: TGTGCCAGCAGTTTAGGGGGCGGGAGTCAGCCCCAGCATTTT. Translation gives CASSLGGGSQPQHF.

A note on this clonotype: A single base separates this from a much larger clone, so it may be a read error. The chain combines TRBV12-3 or TRBV12-4 with TRBJ2-1; D is uncertain. This CDR3 is 11 amino acids long. Trimming removed 4 bases at V and 3 bases at J, with 1 base between. CDR3 amino acids: CASSCYNEQFF. CDR3 nucleotide sequence: TGTGCCAGCAGTTGCTACAATGAGCAGTTCTTC.

This clonotype was observed at least ten times. This rearrangement joins TRBV3-1 to TRBJ2-1; the D call may be TRBD1 or TRBD2 (5 bases each). This CDR3 region has 14 residues. In germline, CDR1 is LGHDT, CDR2 YNNKEL (reference sequence). Trimming shortened V by 6 bases and J by 1 base, and 10 bases separated the two germline ends. The CDR3 region has the DNA TGTGCCAGCAGGGGGACGGGTTCCTACAATGAGCAGTTCTTC. It codes for CASRGTGSYNEQFF.

This rearrangement joins TRBV19 to TRBJ2-3, with TRBD1 matching 9 bases. CDR1 and CDR2 from the germline V gene are LNHDA and SQIVND (reference sequence). CDR3 size: 14 residues. Unmatched junction bases numbered 5, after V lost 8 bases and J lost 2 bases. The CDR3, as DNA: TGTGCCAGTCGCCGGACAGGGGCCACAGATACGCAGTATTTT. Amino acids: CASRRTGATDTQYF.

This clonotype was observed a few times. The CDR3 protein is CATRGLENTEAFF. Written as DNA, the CDR3 is TGTGCCACCCGTGGCTTGGAGAACACTGAAGCTTTCTTT. This sequence joins TRBV25-1 and TRBJ1-1, with D uncertain. V gave up 10 bases and J gave up 1 base, with 13 bases separating them. Germline assignment: CDR1 MGHDK and CDR2 SYGVNS. This CDR3 comprises 13 residues.

Sample share makes this clonotype medium-sized. The genes are TRBV6-5 and TRBJ1-6, with D unresolved. Deletions cut 0 bases from V and 14 bases from J, with 14 bases between. This CDR3 spans 14 amino acids. Germline CDR1 is MNHEY and CDR2 is SVGAGI. CDR3 DNA sequence: TGTGCCAGCAGTTACTCGGGCGGCTCCCAGGCCCTCCACTTT. Translated, it gives CASSYSGGSQALHF.

This clonotype was recorded many times. The chain employs TRBV29-1 and TRBJ1-2; 7 nucleotides align to TRBD1. With 6 bases clipped from V and 4 bases from J, the junction kept 8 bases outside the gene matches. Germline V gene sequence: CDR1 SQVTM, CDR2 ANQGSEA. The CDR3 totals 13 residues. CDR3 bases: TGCAGCGTCGTCAACAGGGGTGGCTATGGCTACACCTTC. Amino acid sequence: CSVVNRGGYGYTF.

In its sample, this clonotype was seen many times. V usage is TRBV20-1 and J usage is TRBJ2-3; D not certain. The CDR3 spans 15 residues. Germline V gives CDR1 DFQATT, CDR2 SNEGSKA (reference sequence). V was trimmed by 3 bases and J by 7 bases, leaving 20 bases between them. The CDR3 DNA sequence: TGCAGTGCTAGGAAGGGTATGAGGTTTATGTATACGCAGTATTTT. As protein: CSARKGMRFMYTQYF.

This clonotype was found many times. V usage is TRBV7-2 and J usage is TRBJ2-3, with 10 nucleotides matching TRBD2. Germline V CDR1 and CDR2: SGHTA, FQGNSA. After removal of 1 base from V and 6 bases from J, the junction contained 7 bases not matched to a gene. The CDR3 spans 16 residues. The CDR3 region is CASSLGGLANTDTQYF. The CDR3 coding sequence is TGTGCCAGCAGCTTAGGGGGACTAGCGAATACTGATACGCAGTATTTT.

This clonotype has a count of ten or more. The chain's CDR3 is CASRITGQGNYGYTF. CDR3 DNA: TGTGCCAGCAGGATAACGGGACAGGGAAACTATGGCTACACCTTC. The chain recombines TRBV12-3 or TRBV12-4 with TRBJ1-2, with 9 bases fitting TRBD1. The CDR3 contains 15 residues. The V and J ends lost 6 bases and 2 bases, in that order; junction bases with no gene match: 7.

As concerns this clonotype: This clone may be a read error of a much larger clone one base away. In this CDR3 the conserved last residue, phenylalanine or tryptophan, is missing, so a read error is likely. The chain is built from TRBV20-1 and TRBJ2-7; TRBD1 aligns across 9 bases. Germline-derived CDR1 and CDR2 are DFQATT and SNEGSKA (reference sequence). Unmatched junction bases numbered 10, after V lost 3 bases and J lost 7 bases. There are 14 residues in the CDR3. CDR3 in amino acids: CSASTDRGPREQYL. The CDR3 DNA reads as TGCAGTGCTAGTACGGACAGGGGACCCCGGGAGCAGTACCTC.

This clonotype appeared many times. The chain uses TRBV6-6 and TRBJ2-2; D not certain. Germline V gene data show CDR1 as MNHNY and CDR2 as SVGAGI (reference sequence). V lost 1 base and J 0 bases, leaving 9 bases between the germline ends. This CDR3 has 16 residues. This CDR3 is CASSYWPDANTGELFF. CDR3 DNA sequence: TGTGCCAGCAGTTACTGGCCGGACGCGAACACCGGGGAGCTGTTTTTT.

Ten or more counts support this clonotype. The chain links TRBV20-1 to TRBJ2-7; TRBD1 agrees at 9 bases. The CDR3 is 13 amino acids. Germline V gene data show CDR1 as DFQATT and CDR2 as SNEGSKA (reference sequence). Unmatched junction bases numbered 3, after V lost 5 bases and J lost 1 base. The CDR3 spells CSARDRESYEQYF. Written as DNA, the CDR3 is TGCAGTGCTCGGGACAGGGAGTCCTACGAGCAGTACTTC.

This clonotype was found many times. Possible read error: a much larger clone is one base away. This chain joins TRBV7-9 and TRBJ1-1; unclear D gene. Germline values: CDR1 SEHNR, CDR2 FQNEAQ (reference sequence). V lost 1 base, J lost 0 bases, and 3 bases lay in between. The CDR3 contains 13 residues. The CDR3 loop is CASSLEMNTEAFF. CDR3 bases: TGTGCCAGCAGCTTAGAGATGAACACTGAAGCTTTCTTT.

In its sample, this clonotype was seen many times. This sequence joins TRBV5-8 and TRBJ1-2; 8 bases are a match to TRBD1. V lost 4 bases and J lost 0; bases outside the gene matches: 5. The germline CDR1 and CDR2 sequences are SGHTS and YDEGEE. The CDR3 is made up of 15 amino acids. In DNA, the CDR3 is TGTGCCAGCAGCCCTACGACAGGGGCTAACTATGGCTACACCTTC. Protein: CASSPTTGANYGYTF.

The genes are TRBV2 and TRBJ1-1; the D is unclear. This CDR3 has 15 amino acids. With 2 bases removed from V and 0 bases from J, the gap between germline ends came to 10 bases. Germline CDR1 is SNHLY and CDR2 is FYNNEI. The chain's CDR3 is CASSEHLELNTEAFF. The CDR3 DNA follows: TGTGCCAGCAGTGAACATCTGGAGTTGAACACTGAAGCTTTCTTT.

This clonotype has ten or more counts. The CDR3 DNA reads TGCGCCAGCAGCCAAGATCGGCGGGGCCCTAGCACAGATACGCAGTATTTT. Its translation: CASSQDRRGPSTDTQYF. J is TRBJ2-3 and V is TRBV4-1; the D gene is possibly TRBD2 (6 bases). Deletions cut 0 bases from V and 0 bases from J, with 13 bases between. The CDR3 is 17 amino acids. Germline V gives CDR1 MGHRA, CDR2 YSYEKL.